The sequence of this TCR beta chain was determined in a study of blood T cell repertoires in COVID-19. The CDR3 totals 16 residues. After removal of 5 bases from V and 0 bases from J, the junction contained 8 bases not matched to a gene. CDR1 and CDR2 (germline): LNHDA, SQIVND (reference sequence). Libraries were prepared by immunoSEQ multiplex PCR; TCRdb keeps only in-frame clonotypes and omits some of them. The sample includes 350,000 to 400,000 clones, more than 75% of them seen just once. The receptor was isolated from a woman between 18 and 29 years old who had recovered from COVID-19. What was sequenced was PBMCs or T cells enriched from blood (not recorded which). This chain joins TRBV19 and TRBJ2-5, with 8 bases matching TRBD2. The CDR3 protein is CASSARRGADQETQYF. The DNA of the CDR3 is TGTGCCAGTAGTGCACGGCGGGGGGCCGACCAAGAGACCCAGTACTTC.